This T cell receptor beta chain was observed in a study of identical twins. Study-wide points: The authors noted that invariant MAIT and iNKT cells could partly confound zero-insertion analyses.

A universal primer site arose from template switching, and cDNA bore unique molecular identifiers. TCRdb ran MiXCR on the 5' RACE reads and lists one entry per CDR3 protein. The table lists about 700,000 distinct CDR3 sequences, approximately 6% of them singletons, with about 2% in the top ten. Turning to this clonotype: Its antigen is currently unknown.

Losses at the gene ends were 8 bases for V and 5 bases for J; bases not matched to a gene: 12. The length of the CDR3 is 15 residues. Germline lookup yields CDR1 LNHDA and CDR2 SQIVND (reference sequence). This receptor was identified in a man younger than 35 in good health. The chain uses TRBV19 and TRBJ2-5, with 9 positions matching TRBD1. What was sequenced was naive T cells sorted from blood. CDR3 DNA: TGTGCCAGTGGGGTACTGGGACAGGGAATGGAGACCCAGTACTTC. It yields the protein CASGVLGQGMETQYF. The variable domain in full, completed from reference TRBV19 and TRBJ2-5, reads DGGITQSPKYLFRKEGQNVTLSCEQNLNHDAMYWYRQDPGQGLRLIYYSQIVNDFQKGDIAEGYSVSREKKESFPLTVTSAQKNPTAFYLCASGVLGQGMETQYFGPGTRLLVL.